One and the same sample provided the 20 T cell receptor beta chains below, sequenced in a study of graft-versus-host responses after intestinal transplantation. These receptors' targets are unknown. Profiled with immunoSEQ multiplex PCR; TCRdb holds only in-frame clones, not every one. This table holds approximately 80,000 clones, around 90% found once. Specimen: unstimulated CD4+ T cells sorted from spleen or lymph node cells, collected before intestinal transplant. These TCRs come from a human donor who received an intestinal transplant.

This CDR3 reads CASAGPGTSYEQYF. The CDR3 DNA reads as TGTGCCAGCGCCGGGCCGGGAACATCCTACGAGCAGTACTTC. The chain links TRBV28 to TRBJ2-7; perhaps TRBD2 as D (5 bases). V lost 8 bases and J 1 base, leaving 15 bases between the germline ends. The CDR3 spans 14 residues. CDR1 MDHEN and CDR2 SYDVKM come from the germline V gene.

The chain combines TRBV5-1 with TRBJ2-3, with D unclear. Germline V gene data show CDR1 as SGHRS and CDR2 as YFSETQ. The CDR3 runs 14 residues. Trimming took off 0 bases at V and 1 base at J, with 6 bases between the two ends. This CDR3 is CASSLAAGTDTQYF. The CDR3 DNA reads TGCGCCAGCAGCTTGGCCGCGGGCACAGATACGCAGTATTTT.

The chain recombines TRBV7-2 with TRBJ2-7, with 11 bases identical to TRBD1. There are 16 residues in the CDR3. CDR1 is SGHTA and CDR2 is FQGNSA in the germline V gene. V shed 3 bases, J shed 4 bases, and the junction held 8 bases outside the gene matches. CDR3 DNA sequence: TGTGCCAGCAGCTTCCTAGGCGGACAGGGGGCTTACGAGCAGTACTTC. It is translated as CASSFLGGQGAYEQYF.

The genes are TRBV5-6 and TRBJ2-7; TRBD1 aligns across 10 bases. CDR3 length: 14 amino acids. Germline V gene lookup returns CDR1 SGHDT and CDR2 YYEEEE. With V trimmed by 4 bases and J by 5 bases, 6 bases remained unmatched. Here the CDR3 reads CASSPDRGRNEQYF. For the CDR3, the DNA is TGTGCCAGCAGCCCGGACAGGGGGAGAAACGAGCAGTACTTC.

The chain carries TRBV2 and TRBJ1-1; D ambiguous. The CDR3 is made up of 16 amino acids. Germline loops: CDR1 SNHLY, CDR2 FYNNEI. Trimming took off 6 bases at V and 1 base at J, with 18 bases between the two ends. CDR3 nucleotides: TGTGCCAGCAGCGAACCCCTCAACGCGAAGAACACTGAAGCTTTCTTT. It specifies CASSEPLNAKNTEAFF.

The genes are TRBV5-6 and TRBJ1-2; D may be TRBD1 (5 bases). Germline V gives CDR1 SGHDT, CDR2 YYEEEE. CDR3 length: 17 amino acids. Between the trimmed V and J ends, which lost 3 bases and 0 bases, there was a span of 18 bases. In DNA, the CDR3 is TGTGCCAGCAGCTCCTGGTTATCCGGGGGAGCTAACTATGGCTACACCTTC. It specifies CASSSWLSGGANYGYTF.

The chain links TRBV6-5 to TRBJ1-1; a possible D gene is TRBD1 (5 bases). CDR3 length: 13 amino acids. Trimming removed 6 bases from V and 1 base from J, with 9 bases in between. Germline V CDR1 and CDR2: MNHEY, SVGAGI. CDR3 loop: CASRRGRNTEAFF. The CDR3 nucleotides read TGTGCCAGCAGGCGGGGGAGGAACACTGAAGCTTTCTTT.

As DNA, the CDR3 is TGTGCCAGCAGCGTTGGACAGAGCACAGATACGCAGTATTTT. It is translated as CASSVGQSTDTQYF. This chain joins TRBV9 and TRBJ2-3, with D possibly matching TRBD1 (6 bases). The ends were cut back, 2 bases at V and 0 bases at J, with 7 bases in the middle. Germline values: CDR1 SGDLS, CDR2 YYNGEE. This CDR3 is built from 14 residues.

The J gene is TRBJ1-5, the V gene TRBV10-2; 7 bases fit TRBD1. Germline V gene data show CDR1 as WSHSY and CDR2 as SAAADI. The CDR3 contains 15 residues. The J segment lost 4 bases and the V segment lost 7 bases, leaving 10 bases of the junction unmatched. The CDR3 sequence: CASTEGAGGNQPQHF. The DNA of the CDR3 is TGCGCCAGCACCGAGGGGGCAGGGGGTAATCAGCCCCAGCATTTT.

The chain combines TRBV6-1 with TRBJ2-1; D uncertain. V gave up 2 bases and J gave up 8 bases, with 4 bases separating them. This CDR3 comprises 11 residues. The germline V gene has CDR1 MNHNS and CDR2 SASEGT. The CDR3 is CASSERDEQFF. The CDR3 DNA is TGTGCCAGCAGTGAACGGGATGAGCAGTTCTTC.

The chain uses TRBV2 and TRBJ1-2; the D gene is possibly TRBD1 (5 bases). Trimming pared 6 bases from V and 8 bases from J, leaving 13 bases between. Germline V CDR1 and CDR2: SNHLY, FYNNEI. The CDR3 length is 12 residues. For the CDR3, the DNA is TGTGCCAGCAGCCCGGGGGTCGGAGGCTACACCTTC. It specifies CASSPGVGGYTF.

The chain combines TRBV6-5 with TRBJ1-6, with TRBD1 matching over 9 bases. This CDR3 region has 16 residues. V was pared by 0 bases and J by 10 bases, with 7 bases of the junction left unmatched. In germline, CDR1 is MNHEY, CDR2 SVGAGI. The CDR3 region is CASSYSAGTGLSPLHF. CDR3 bases: TGTGCCAGCAGTTACTCCGCCGGGACAGGGTTGTCACCCCTCCACTTT.

V gene TRBV30 combines with J gene TRBJ1-5; possible D gene TRBD1, 6 bases. This CDR3 contains 13 residues. Trimming took 3 bases from V and 4 from J, leaving 10 bases between them. The V gene's germline CDR1 is GTSNPN and CDR2 SVGIG (reference sequence). CDR3 protein: CAWRTGWNQPQHF. Here the CDR3 DNA reads TGTGCCTGGAGGACAGGATGGAATCAGCCCCAGCATTTT.

CDR3 bases: TGTGCCTGGAGACTGAATCAGCCCCAGCATTTT. Its protein is CAWRLNQPQHF. The rearrangement joins TRBV30 to TRBJ1-5; D is undetermined. V shed 3 bases and J shed 4 bases, with 4 bases lying between them. Germline V gives CDR1 GTSNPN, CDR2 SVGIG (reference sequence). This CDR3 is built from 11 residues.

The gene calls are TRBV30 and TRBJ1-1; weak D call: TRBD1 (5 bases). The CDR3 contains 13 residues. Per the germline V gene, CDR1 is GTSNPN and CDR2 is SVGIG (reference sequence). V dropped 7 bases and J dropped 3 bases, with 15 bases sitting between them. This CDR3 reads CAFLPRRDTEAFF. CDR3 coding DNA: TGTGCCTTTCTCCCCCGCAGGGACACTGAAGCTTTCTTT.

This chain links TRBV5-6 with TRBJ2-3; TRBD1 aligns across 7 bases. V shed 4 bases and J 1 base; nucleotides not matched to a gene: 3. The CDR3 is 14 residues long. The germline V gene has CDR1 SGHDT and CDR2 YYEEEE. The CDR3, as DNA: TGTGCCAGCAGCAACACAGGGGGCACAGATACGCAGTATTTT. Encoded protein: CASSNTGGTDTQYF.

CDR3 protein: CASSEARGGGMVYEQYF. The CDR3 region has the DNA TGTGCCAGCAGTGAAGCCCGAGGGGGGGGGATGGTCTACGAGCAGTACTTC. V is TRBV2 and J is TRBJ2-7; weak D call: TRBD2 (7 bases). Trimming took off 0 bases at V and 3 bases at J, with 18 bases between the two ends. Per germline, CDR1 SNHLY and CDR2 FYNNEI. The CDR3 covers 17 residues.

This chain joins TRBV5-8 and TRBJ2-1; TRBD1 agrees at 8 bases. J lost 4 bases, V lost 4 bases, and 4 bases had no gene match. CDR1 is SGHTS and CDR2 is YDEGEE in the germline V gene. The CDR3 loop spans 14 amino acids. DNA of the CDR3: TGTGCCAGCAGCCCCGGACAGGGATACAATGAGCAGTTCTTC. Protein: CASSPGQGYNEQFF.

The gene calls are TRBV6-1 and TRBJ1-6, with a tentative D call TRBD1 (5 bases). CDR3 length equals 15 residues. The V end was cut by 2 bases, the J end by 9 bases, with 14 bases between. Germline V gene lookup returns CDR1 MNHNS and CDR2 SASEGT. The CDR3 sequence is CASSEQGNMGSPLHF. CDR3 sequence (DNA): TGTGCCAGCAGTGAACAGGGAAATATGGGTTCACCCCTCCACTTT.

The chain uses TRBV9 and TRBJ2-7; a weak D match, TRBD1 (5 bases). Germline CDR1 reads SGDLS; CDR2 reads YYNGEE. This CDR3 is built from 14 residues. V lost 0 bases and J 2 bases, leaving 9 bases between the germline ends. The CDR3 nucleotides read TGTGCCAGCAGCGTAGAGGCACAGGCCTACGAGCAGTACTTC. Protein: CASSVEAQAYEQYF.